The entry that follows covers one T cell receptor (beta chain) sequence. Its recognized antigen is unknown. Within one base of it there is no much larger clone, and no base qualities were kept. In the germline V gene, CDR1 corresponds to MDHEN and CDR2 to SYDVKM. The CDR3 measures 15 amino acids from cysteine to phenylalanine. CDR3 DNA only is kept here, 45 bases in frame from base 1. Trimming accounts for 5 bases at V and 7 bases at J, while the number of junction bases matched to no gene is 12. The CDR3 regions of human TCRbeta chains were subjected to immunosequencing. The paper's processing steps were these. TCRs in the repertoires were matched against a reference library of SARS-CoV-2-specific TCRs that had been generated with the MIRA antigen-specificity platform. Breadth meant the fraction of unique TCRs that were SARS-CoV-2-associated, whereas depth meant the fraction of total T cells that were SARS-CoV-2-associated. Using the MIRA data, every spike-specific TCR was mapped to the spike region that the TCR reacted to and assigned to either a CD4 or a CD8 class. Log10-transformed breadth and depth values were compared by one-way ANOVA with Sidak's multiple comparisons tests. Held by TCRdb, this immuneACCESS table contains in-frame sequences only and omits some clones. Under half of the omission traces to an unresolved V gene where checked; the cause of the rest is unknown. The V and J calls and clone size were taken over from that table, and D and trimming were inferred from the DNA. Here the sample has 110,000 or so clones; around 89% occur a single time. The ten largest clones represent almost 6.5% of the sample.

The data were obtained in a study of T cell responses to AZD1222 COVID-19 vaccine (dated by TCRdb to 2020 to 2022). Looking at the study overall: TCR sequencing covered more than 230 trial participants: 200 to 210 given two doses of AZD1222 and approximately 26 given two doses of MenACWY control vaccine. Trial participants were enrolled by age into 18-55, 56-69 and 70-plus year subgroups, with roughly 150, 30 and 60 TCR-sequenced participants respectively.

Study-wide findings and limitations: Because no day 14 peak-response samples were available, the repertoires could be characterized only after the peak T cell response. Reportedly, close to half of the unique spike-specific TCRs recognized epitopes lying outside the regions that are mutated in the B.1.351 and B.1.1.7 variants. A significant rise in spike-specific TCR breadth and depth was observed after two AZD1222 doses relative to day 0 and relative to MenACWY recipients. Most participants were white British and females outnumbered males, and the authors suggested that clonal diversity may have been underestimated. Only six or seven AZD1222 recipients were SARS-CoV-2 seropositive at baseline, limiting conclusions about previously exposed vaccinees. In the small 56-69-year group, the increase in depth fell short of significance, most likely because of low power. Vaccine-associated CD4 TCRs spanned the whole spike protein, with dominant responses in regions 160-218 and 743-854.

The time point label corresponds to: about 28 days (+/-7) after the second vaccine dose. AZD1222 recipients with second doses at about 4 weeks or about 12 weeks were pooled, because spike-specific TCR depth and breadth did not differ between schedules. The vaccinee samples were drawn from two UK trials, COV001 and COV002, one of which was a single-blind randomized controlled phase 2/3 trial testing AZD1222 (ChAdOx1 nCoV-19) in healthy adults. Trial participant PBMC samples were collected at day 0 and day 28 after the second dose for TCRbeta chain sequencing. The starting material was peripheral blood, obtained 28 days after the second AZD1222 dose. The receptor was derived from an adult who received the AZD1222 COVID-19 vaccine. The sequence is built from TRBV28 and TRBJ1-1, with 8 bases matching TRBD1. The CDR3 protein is CASSPPTGERGEAFF. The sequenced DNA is TGTGCCAGCAGTCCTCCGACAGGGGAAAGGGGTGAAGCTTTCTTT.